Listed here is a single T cell receptor (beta chain). Its antigen is still unknown. TCRdb's copy holds only in-frame clones and misses some; the assay was immunoSEQ multiplex PCR. The sample consists of 120,000 to 150,000 clones, roughly 92% of them appearing once. This sample was included in a study of T cell responses to AZD1222 COVID-19 vaccine. Study conclusions and caveats: Just six or seven AZD1222 recipients tested seropositive at baseline. In a largely white British group with more females than males, clonal diversity was possibly underestimated. Spike-wide vaccine-associated CD4 TCRs dominated at 160-218 and 743-854. The repertoires were collected only after the peak T cell response.

CDR1 MNHEY and CDR2 SVGAGI come from the germline V gene. V lost 8 bases and J 2 bases, leaving 16 bases between the germline ends. CDR3 length: 15 residues. The chain uses TRBV6-5 and TRBJ1-5; D remains unclear. The origin of this receptor is an adult who received the AZD1222 COVID-19 vaccine. The sample in question was peripheral blood, obtained 28 days after the second AZD1222 dose. The CDR3 sequence: CASPRREYGNQPQHF. The CDR3 bases are TGTGCCAGCCCCCGGAGGGAGTATGGCAATCAGCCCCAGCATTTT.